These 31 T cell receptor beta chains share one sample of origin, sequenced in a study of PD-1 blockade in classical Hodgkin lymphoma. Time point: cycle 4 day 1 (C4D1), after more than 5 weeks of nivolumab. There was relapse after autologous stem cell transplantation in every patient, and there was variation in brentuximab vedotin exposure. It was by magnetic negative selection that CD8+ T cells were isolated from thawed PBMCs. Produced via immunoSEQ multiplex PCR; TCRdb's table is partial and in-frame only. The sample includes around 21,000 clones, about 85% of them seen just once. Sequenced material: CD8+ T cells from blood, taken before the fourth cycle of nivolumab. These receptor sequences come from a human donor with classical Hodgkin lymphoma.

The CDR3 is CASRGGELFF. CDR3 nucleotides: TGTGCCAGCAGGGGTGGGGAGCTGTTTTTT. The chain has TRBV2 and TRBJ2-2, with D uncertain. The CDR3 extends over 10 amino acids. Germline loops: CDR1 SNHLY, CDR2 FYNNEI. Trimming pared 6 bases from V and 8 bases from J, leaving 4 bases between.

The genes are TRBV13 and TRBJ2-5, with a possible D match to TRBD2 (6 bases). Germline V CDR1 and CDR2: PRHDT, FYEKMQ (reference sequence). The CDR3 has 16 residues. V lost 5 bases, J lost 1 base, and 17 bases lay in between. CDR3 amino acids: CASSPNTLGGQETQYF. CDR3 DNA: TGTGCCAGCAGCCCGAACACCCTCGGGGGCCAAGAGACCCAGTACTTC.

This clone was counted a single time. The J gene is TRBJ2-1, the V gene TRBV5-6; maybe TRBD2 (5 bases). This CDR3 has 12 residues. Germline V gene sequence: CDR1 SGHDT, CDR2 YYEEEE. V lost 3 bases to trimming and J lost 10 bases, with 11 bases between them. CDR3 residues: CASSSISGEQFF. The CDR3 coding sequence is TGTGCCAGCAGCTCGATCTCGGGGGAGCAGTTCTTC.

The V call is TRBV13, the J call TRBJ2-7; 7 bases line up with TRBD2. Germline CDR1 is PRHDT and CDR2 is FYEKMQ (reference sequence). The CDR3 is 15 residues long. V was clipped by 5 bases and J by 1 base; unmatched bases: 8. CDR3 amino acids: CASSRAGESSYEQYF. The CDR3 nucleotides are TGTGCCAGCAGCCGGGCGGGGGAGAGTTCCTACGAGCAGTACTTC.

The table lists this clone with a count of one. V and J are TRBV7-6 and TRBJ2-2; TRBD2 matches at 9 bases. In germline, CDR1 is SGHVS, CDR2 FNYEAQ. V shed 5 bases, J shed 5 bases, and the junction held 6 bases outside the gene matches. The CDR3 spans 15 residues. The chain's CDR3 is CASSLGTSFTGELFF. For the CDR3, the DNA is TGTGCCAGCAGCCTCGGGACTAGCTTTACCGGGGAGCTGTTTTTT.

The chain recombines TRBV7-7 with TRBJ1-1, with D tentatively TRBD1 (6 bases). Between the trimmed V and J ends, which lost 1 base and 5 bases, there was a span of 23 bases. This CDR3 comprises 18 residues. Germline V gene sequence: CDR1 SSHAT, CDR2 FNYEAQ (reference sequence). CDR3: CASSLERGARFGETEAFF. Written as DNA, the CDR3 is TGTGCCAGCAGCTTAGAAAGGGGGGCTCGCTTCGGAGAGACTGAAGCTTTCTTT.

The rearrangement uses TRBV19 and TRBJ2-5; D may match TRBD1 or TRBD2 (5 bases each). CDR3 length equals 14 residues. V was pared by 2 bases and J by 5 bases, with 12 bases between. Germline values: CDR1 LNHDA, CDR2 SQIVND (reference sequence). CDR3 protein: CASSIREGSETQYF. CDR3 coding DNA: TGTGCCAGTAGTATAAGAGAGGGGAGTGAGACCCAGTACTTC.

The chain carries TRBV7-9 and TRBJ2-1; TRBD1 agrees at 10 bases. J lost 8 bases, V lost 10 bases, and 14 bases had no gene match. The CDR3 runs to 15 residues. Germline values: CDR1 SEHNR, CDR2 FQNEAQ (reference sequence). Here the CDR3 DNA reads TGTGCCATCAATATCCGGGACAGGGGCCGAGATGAGCAGTTCTTC. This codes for CAINIRDRGRDEQFF.

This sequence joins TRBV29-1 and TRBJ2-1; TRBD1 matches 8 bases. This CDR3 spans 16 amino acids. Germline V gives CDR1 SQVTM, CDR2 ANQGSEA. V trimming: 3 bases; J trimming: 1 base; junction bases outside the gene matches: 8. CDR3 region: CSVEGAGGLSYNEQFF. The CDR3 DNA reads TGCAGCGTTGAGGGAGCAGGGGGCCTGTCCTACAATGAGCAGTTCTTC.

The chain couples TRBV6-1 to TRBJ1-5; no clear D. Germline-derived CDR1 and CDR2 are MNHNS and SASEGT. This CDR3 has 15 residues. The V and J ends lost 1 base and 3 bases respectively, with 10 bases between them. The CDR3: CASSEVKADNQPQHF. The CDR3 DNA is TGTGCCAGCAGTGAAGTAAAGGCAGACAATCAGCCCCAGCATTTT.

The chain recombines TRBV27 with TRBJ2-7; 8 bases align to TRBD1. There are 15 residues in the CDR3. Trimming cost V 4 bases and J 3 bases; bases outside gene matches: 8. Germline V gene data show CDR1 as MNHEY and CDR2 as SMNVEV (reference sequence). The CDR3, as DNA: TGTGCCAGCAGTTACTCCCAGGGGGCGTTCTACGAGCAGTACTTC. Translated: CASSYSQGAFYEQYF.

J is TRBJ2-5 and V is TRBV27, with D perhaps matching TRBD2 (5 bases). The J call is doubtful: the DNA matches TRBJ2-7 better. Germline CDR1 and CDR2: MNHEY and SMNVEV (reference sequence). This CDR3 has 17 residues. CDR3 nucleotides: TGTGCCAGCAGTTTATCCCCATTGAGGGTAATTGGCTACGAGCAGTACTTC. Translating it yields CASSLSPLRVIGYEQYF.

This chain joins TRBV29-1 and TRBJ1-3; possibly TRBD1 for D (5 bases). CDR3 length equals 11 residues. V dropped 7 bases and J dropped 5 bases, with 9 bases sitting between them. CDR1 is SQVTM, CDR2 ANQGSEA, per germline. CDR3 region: CSAWTRNTIYF. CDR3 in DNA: TGCAGCGCATGGACAAGAAACACCATATATTTT.

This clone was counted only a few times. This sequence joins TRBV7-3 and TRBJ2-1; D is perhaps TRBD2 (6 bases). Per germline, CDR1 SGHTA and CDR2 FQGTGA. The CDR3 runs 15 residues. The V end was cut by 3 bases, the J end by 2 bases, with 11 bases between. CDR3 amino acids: CASSLVGGTYNEQFF. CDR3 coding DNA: TGTGCCAGCAGCTTGGTTGGCGGGACCTACAATGAGCAGTTCTTC.

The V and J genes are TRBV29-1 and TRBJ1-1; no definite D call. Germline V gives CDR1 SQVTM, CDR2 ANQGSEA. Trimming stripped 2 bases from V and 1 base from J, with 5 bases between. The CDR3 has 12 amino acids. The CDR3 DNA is TGCAGCGTTGAACGGGAGAACACTGAAGCTTTCTTT. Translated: CSVERENTEAFF.

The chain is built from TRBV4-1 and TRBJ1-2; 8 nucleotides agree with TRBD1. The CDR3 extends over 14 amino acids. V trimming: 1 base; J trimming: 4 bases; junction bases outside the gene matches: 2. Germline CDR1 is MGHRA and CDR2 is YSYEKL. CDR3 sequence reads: CASSQGQGTYGYTF. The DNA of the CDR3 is TGCGCCAGCAGCCAAGGACAGGGGACCTATGGCTACACCTTC.

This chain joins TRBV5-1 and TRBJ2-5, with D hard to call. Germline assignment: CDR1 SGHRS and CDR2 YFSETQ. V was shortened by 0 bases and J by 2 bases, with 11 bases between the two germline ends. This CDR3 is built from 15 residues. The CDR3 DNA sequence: TGCGCCAGCAGCTTGGCAAAGGTGGCACAAGAGACCCAGTACTTC. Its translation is CASSLAKVAQETQYF.

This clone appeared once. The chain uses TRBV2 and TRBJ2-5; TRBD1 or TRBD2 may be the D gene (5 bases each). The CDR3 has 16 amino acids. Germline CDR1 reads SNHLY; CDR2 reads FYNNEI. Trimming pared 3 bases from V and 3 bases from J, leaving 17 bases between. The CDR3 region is CASSEATGGPKETQYF. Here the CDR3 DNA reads TGTGCCAGCAGTGAGGCTACAGGAGGCCCCAAAGAGACCCAGTACTTC.

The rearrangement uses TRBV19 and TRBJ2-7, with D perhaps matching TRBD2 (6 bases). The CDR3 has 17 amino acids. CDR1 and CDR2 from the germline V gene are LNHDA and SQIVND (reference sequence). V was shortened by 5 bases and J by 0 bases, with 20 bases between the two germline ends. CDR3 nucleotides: TGTGCCAGTAGTCCCTGGGGGGAGCGGCCCTACTCCTACGAGCAGTACTTC. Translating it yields CASSPWGERPYSYEQYF.

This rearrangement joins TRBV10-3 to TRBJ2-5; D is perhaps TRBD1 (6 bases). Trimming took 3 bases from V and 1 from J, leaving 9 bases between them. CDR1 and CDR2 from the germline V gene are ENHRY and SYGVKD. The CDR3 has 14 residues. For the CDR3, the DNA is TGTGCCATCAGTGATCAGGACAGCCAAGAGACCCAGTACTTC. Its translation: CAISDQDSQETQYF.

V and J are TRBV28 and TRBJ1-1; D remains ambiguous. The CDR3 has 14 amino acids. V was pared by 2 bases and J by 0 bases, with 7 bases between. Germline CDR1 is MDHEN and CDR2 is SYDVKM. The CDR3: CASSLRQVNTEAFF. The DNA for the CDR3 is TGTGCCAGCAGTTTACGGCAGGTGAACACTGAAGCTTTCTTT.

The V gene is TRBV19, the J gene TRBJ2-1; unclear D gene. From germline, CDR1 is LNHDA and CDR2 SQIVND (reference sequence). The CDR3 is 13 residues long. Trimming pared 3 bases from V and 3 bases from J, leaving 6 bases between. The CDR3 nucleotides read TGTGCCAGTAGTATCGAACTCTACAATGAGCAGTTCTTC. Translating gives CASSIELYNEQFF.

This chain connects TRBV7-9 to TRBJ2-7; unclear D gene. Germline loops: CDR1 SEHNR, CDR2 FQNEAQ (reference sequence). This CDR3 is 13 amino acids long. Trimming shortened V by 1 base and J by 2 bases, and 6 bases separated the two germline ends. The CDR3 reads CASSLGETYEQYF. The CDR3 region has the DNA TGTGCCAGCAGCTTAGGGGAAACCTACGAGCAGTACTTC.

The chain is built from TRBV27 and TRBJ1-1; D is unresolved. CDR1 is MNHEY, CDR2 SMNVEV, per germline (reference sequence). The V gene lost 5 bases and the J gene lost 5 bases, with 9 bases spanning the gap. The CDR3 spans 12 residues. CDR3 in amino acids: CASSPRGTEAFF. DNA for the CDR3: TGTGCCAGCAGTCCCCGCGGGACTGAAGCTTTCTTT.

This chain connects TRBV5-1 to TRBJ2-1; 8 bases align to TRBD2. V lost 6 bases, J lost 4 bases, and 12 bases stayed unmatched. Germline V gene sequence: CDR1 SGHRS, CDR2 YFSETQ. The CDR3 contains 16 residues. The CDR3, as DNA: TGCGCCAGCACCCCGGGGGGGCGGGCTCCATACAATGAGCAGTTCTTC. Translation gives CASTPGGRAPYNEQFF.

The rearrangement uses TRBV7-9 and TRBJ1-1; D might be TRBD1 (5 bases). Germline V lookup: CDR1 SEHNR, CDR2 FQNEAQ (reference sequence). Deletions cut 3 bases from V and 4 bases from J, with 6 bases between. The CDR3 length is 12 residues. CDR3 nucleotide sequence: TGTGCCAGCAGCTTCCAGGGCACTGAAGCTTTCTTT. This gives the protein CASSFQGTEAFF.

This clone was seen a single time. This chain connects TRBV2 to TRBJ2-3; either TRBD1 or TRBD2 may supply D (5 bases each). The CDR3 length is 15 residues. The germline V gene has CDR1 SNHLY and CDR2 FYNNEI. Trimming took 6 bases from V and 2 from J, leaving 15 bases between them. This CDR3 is CASRGVPTNTDTQYF. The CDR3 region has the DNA TGTGCCAGCAGGGGGGTCCCGACAAACACAGATACGCAGTATTTT. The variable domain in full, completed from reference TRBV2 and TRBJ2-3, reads EPEVTQTPSHQVTQMGQEVILRCVPISNHLYFYWYRQILGQKVEFLVSFYNNEISEKSEIFDDQFSVERPDGSNFTLKIRSTKLEDSAMYFCASRGVPTNTDTQYFGPGTRLTVL.

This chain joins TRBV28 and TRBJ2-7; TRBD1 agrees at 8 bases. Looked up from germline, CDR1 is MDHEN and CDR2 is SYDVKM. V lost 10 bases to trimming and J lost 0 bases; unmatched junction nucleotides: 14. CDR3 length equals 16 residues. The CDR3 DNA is TGTGCCACTCGAACCGCCGGGACAGGCTTCTCCTACGAGCAGTACTTC. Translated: CATRTAGTGFSYEQYF.

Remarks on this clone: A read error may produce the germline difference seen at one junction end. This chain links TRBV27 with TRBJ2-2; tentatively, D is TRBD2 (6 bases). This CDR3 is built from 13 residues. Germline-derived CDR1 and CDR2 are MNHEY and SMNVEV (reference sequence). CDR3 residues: CASSFKGLGGLFF. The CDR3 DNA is TGTGCCAGCAGTTTCAAGGGGTTGGGGGGGCTGTTTTTT.

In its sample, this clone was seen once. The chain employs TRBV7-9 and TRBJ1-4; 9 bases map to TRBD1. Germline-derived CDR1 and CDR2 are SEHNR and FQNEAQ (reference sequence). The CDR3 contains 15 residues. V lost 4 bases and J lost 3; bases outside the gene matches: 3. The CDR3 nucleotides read TGTGCCAGCAGCTCCCACAGGGGGCCTAATGAAAAACTGTTTTTT. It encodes CASSSHRGPNEKLFF.

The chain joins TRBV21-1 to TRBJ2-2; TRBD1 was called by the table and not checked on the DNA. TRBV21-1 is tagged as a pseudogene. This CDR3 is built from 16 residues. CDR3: CASSKEEGAGPGELFF. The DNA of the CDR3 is TGTGCCAGCAGCAAAGAAGAGGGGGCAGGTCCCGGGGAGCTGTTTTTT.